This T cell receptor beta chain was sequenced during a study of beta chain features in type 1 diabetes. The wider study: Across every sample, roughly 100 million sorted cells were examined in total.

Expressed TCRB transcripts were sequenced because the entire RNA isolate underwent reverse transcription. The table came from immunoSEQ multiplex PCR; TCRdb's copy has only in-frame clones and leaves some out. The sample has over 65,000 clones; 30% to 40% are singletons. Whole-study findings and limits: In all four CD4+ subsets, TCRB CDR3 length was significantly, moderately reduced in type 1 diabetes.

Once sorted, every population was more than 98% pure. About this clone itself: Its antigen remains unknown.

Germline assignment: CDR1 SGHRS and CDR2 YFSETQ. Losses at the gene ends were 4 bases for V and 3 bases for J; bases not matched to a gene: 9. CDR3 length: 17 residues. The chain carries TRBV5-1 and TRBJ2-2, with TRBD2 matching 10 bases. Sequencing was performed on stem cell memory CD4+ T cells from blood. The clonotype was recovered from a woman between 18 and 29 years old in good health. CDR3 region: CASSLLLAGGDTGELFF. CDR3 nucleotides: TGCGCCAGCAGCCTCCTCTTAGCGGGAGGCGACACCGGGGAGCTGTTTTTT.